The clone carrying this T cell receptor (beta chain) was detected ten times or more. The antigen is undetermined. RNA transcripts provided the source from which TCR beta CDR3 regions were amplified. A first-round RT-PCR of the TCR CDR3 used the HTBI primer set. MiXCR, applied by TCRdb to the multiplex PCR reads, yields one record per CDR3 protein. The repertoire holds nearly 600,000 distinct CDR3 sequences, 12% to 15% seen once, with roughly 7% in the top ten. Per germline, CDR1 SEHNR and CDR2 FQNEAQ (reference sequence). The CDR3 spans 19 residues. The V end lost 1 base, the J end lost 0 bases, and 22 bases lay between the germline ends. This record belongs to a study of T cells in Graves' hyperthyroidism and ophthalmopathy. The study, taken as a whole, reports: Ophthalmopathy prediction by the model preceded onset by a median approximately six months.

The specimen was blood. The receptor was derived from a woman aged 18-30 years with Graves' ophthalmopathy. The genes are TRBV7-9 and TRBJ2-7; TRBD2 is a possible D gene (5 bases). CDR3 in amino acids: CASSLDAIFEGRGSYEQYF. Written as DNA, the CDR3 is TGTGCCAGCAGCTTAGACGCAATTTTCGAGGGTCGGGGCTCCTACGAGCAGTACTTC.